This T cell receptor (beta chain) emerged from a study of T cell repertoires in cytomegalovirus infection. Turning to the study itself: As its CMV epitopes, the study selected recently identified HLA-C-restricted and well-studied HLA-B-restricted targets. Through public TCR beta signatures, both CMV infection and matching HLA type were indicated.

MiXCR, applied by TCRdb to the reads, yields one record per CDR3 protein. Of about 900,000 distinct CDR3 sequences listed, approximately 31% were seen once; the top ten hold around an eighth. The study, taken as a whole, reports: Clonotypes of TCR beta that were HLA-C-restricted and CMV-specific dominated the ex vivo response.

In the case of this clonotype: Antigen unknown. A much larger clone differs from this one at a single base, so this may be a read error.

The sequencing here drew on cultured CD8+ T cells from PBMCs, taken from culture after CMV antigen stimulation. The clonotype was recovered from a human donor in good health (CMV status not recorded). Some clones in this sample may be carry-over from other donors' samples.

The CDR3 nucleotides read TGTGCCGGCAGCTTATGGGAGGGGGGCACAGATACGCAGTATTTT. Translation: CAGSLWEGGTDTQYF. The rearrangement joins TRBV7-2 to TRBJ2-3; D perhaps matches TRBD2 (7 bases). Germline V gene lookup returns CDR1 SGHTA and CDR2 FQGNSA. The CDR3 is made up of 15 amino acids.